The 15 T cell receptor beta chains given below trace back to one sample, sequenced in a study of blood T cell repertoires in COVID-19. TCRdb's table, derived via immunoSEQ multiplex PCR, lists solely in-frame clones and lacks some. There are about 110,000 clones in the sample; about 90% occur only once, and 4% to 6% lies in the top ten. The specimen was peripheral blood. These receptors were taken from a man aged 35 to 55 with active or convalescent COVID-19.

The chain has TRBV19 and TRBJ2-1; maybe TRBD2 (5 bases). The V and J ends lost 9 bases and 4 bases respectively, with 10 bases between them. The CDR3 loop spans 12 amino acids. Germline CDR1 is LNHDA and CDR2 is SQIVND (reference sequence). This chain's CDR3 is CASTRGYNEQFF. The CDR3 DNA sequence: TGTGCCAGCACTCGGGGATACAATGAGCAGTTCTTC.

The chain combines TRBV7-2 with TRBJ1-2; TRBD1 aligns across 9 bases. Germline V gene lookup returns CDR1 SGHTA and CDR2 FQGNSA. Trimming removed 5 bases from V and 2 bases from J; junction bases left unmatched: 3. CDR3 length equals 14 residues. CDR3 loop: CASSRTGANYGYTF. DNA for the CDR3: TGTGCCAGCAGCCGGACAGGGGCGAACTATGGCTACACCTTC. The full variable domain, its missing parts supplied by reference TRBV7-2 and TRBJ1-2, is GAGVSQSPSNKVTEKGKDVELRCDPISGHTALYWYRQSLGQGLEFLIYFQGNSAPDKSGLPSDRFSAERTGGSVSTLTIQRTQQEDSAVYLCASSRTGANYGYTFGSGTRLTVV.

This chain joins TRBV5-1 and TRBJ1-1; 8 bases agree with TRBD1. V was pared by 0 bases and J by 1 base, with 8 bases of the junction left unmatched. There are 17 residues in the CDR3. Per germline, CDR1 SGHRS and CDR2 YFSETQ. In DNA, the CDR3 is TGCGCCAGCAGCTTGGATCTTAGGGACAGGAAGAACACTGAAGCTTTCTTT. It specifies CASSLDLRDRKNTEAFF.

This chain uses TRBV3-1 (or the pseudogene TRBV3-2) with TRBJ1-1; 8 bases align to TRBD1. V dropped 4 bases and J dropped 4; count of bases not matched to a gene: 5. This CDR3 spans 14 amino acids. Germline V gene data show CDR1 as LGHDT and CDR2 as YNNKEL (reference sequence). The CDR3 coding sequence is TGTGCCAGCAGCCCAGCGGGACAGGCCACTGAAGCTTTCTTT. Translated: CASSPAGQATEAFF.

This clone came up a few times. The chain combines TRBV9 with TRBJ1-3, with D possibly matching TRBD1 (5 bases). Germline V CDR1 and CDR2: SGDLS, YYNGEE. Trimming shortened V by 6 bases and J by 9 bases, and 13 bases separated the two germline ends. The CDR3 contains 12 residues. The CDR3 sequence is CASTRDLSTIYF. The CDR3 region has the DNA TGTGCCAGCACCAGGGACTTGTCCACCATATATTTT.

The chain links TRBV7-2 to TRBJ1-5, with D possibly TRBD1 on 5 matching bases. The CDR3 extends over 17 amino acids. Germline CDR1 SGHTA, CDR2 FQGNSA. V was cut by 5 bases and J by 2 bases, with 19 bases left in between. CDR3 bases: TGTGCCAGCAGCAAGAGGGCGGGGACGTCGGGCAATCAGCCCCAGCATTTT. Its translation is CASSKRAGTSGNQPQHF. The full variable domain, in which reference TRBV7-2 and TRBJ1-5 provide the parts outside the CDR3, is GAGVSQSPSNKVTEKGKDVELRCDPISGHTALYWYRQSLGQGLEFLIYFQGNSAPDKSGLPSDRFSAERTGGSVSTLTIQRTQQEDSAVYLCASSKRAGTSGNQPQHFGDGTRLSIL.

The CDR3 bases are TGTGCCAGCAGCCGGACACAGGGCGTTTGGAATTCACCCCTCCACTTT. Amino acid sequence: CASSRTQGVWNSPLHF. The chain combines TRBV7-9 with TRBJ1-6, with a possible D match to TRBD1 (6 bases). The CDR3 runs 16 residues. The germline V gene encodes CDR1 SEHNR and CDR2 FQNEAQ (reference sequence). The germline V and J ends were trimmed by 5 bases and 7 bases, with 18 bases remaining between them.

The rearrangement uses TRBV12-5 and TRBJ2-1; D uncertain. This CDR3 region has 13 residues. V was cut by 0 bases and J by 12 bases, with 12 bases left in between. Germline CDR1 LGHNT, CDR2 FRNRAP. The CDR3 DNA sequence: TGTGCTAGTGGTTTGGTCCCCCCTGGGCGGCAGTTCTTC. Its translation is CASGLVPPGRQFF. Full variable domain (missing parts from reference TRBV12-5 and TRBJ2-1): DARVTQTPRHKVTEMGQEVTMRCQPILGHNTVFWYRQTMMQGLELLAYFRNRAPLDDSGMPKDRFSAEMPDATLATLKIQPSEPRDSAVYFCASGLVPPGRQFFGPGTRLTVL.

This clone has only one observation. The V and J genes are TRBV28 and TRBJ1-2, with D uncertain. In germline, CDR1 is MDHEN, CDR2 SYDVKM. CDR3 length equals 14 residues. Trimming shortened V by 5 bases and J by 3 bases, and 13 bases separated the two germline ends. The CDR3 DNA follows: TGTGCCAGCAGTCCCTCCCGGCGGGACTATGGCTACACCTTC. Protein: CASSPSRRDYGYTF.

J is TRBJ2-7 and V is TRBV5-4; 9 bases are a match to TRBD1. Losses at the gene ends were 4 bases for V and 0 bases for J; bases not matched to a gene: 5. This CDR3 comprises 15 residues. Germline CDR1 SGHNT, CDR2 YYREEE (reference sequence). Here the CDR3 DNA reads TGTGCCAGCAGCCCACAGGGGGCTTTCTCCTACGAGCAGTACTTC. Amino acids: CASSPQGAFSYEQYF.

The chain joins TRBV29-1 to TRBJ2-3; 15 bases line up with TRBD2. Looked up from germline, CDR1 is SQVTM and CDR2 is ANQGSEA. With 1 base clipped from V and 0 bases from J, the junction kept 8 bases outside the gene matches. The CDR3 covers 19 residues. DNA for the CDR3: TGCAGCGTTGAAGGGGTTCAAGGACTAGCGGGAGGGAGCACAGATACGCAGTATTTT. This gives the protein CSVEGVQGLAGGSTDTQYF.

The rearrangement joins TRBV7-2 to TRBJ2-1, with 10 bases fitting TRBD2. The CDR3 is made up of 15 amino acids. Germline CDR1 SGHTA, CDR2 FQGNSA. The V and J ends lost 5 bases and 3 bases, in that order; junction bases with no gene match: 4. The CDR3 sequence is CASSRTSGDYNEQFF. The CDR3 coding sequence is TGTGCCAGCAGCCGGACTAGCGGAGACTACAATGAGCAGTTCTTC.

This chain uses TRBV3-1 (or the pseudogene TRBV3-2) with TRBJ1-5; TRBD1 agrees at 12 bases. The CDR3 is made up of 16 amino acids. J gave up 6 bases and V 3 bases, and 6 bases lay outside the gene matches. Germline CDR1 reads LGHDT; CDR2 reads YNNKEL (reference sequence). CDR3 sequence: CASSQTGTGGRQPQHF. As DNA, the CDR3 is TGTGCCAGCAGCCAGACCGGGACAGGGGGCCGTCAGCCCCAGCATTTT.

The CDR3 DNA sequence: TGTGCCAGCAGCCGATCTAGCGGGAGAAACGATGAGCAGTTCTTC. Translated: CASSRSSGRNDEQFF. The V gene is TRBV5-4, the J gene TRBJ2-1, with 10 bases that match TRBD2. The germline gives CDR1 SGHNT, CDR2 YYREEE (reference sequence). The CDR3 is 15 amino acids. Trimming took 4 bases from V and 8 from J; bases not matched to a gene: 9.

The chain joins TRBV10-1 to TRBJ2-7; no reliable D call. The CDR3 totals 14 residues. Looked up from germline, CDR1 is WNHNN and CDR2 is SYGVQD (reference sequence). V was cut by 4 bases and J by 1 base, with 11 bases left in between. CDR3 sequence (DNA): TGCGCCAGCAGTGTATGGAGCAATTCCTACGAGCAGTACTTC. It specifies CASSVWSNSYEQYF.